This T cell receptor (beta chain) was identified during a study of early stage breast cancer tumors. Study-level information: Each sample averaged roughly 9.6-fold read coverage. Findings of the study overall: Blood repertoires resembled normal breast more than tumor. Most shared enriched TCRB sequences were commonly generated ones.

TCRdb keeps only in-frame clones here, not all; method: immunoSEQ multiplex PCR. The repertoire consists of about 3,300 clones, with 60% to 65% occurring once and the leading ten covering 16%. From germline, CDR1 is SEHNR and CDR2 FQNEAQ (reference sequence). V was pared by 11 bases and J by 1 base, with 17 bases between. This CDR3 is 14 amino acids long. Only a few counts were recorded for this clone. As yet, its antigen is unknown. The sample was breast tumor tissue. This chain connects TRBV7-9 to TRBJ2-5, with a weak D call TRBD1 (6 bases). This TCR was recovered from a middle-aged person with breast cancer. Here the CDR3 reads CASYLQGAQETQYF. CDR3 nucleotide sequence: TGTGCCTCGTACTTACAGGGTGCCCAAGAGACCCAGTACTTC.